This T cell receptor beta chain was found in a study of T cells after yellow fever vaccination (dated by TCRdb to about 2019). The study in broad terms: The SMART-Seq v4 Ultra Low Input RNA kit was used to prepare libraries from fractions with low cell numbers. To follow T-cell clones before and after primary and booster YFV17D yellow fever vaccination, bulk TCR alpha and beta repertoires were sequenced over time. Two healthy male donors, one aged 18 to 30 and one aged 30 to 40 years, were included in the cohort. Blood samples were taken at several timepoints before and after primary and secondary immunization, and bulk PBMC replicates and cell subsets were isolated.

This clonotype was seen ten or more times. Its antigen is not yet known. No much larger clone exists at a distance of one base, and base qualities are not known. Results the study describes overall, beyond this receptor: The study included only two donors, which limits how far the findings can be generalized. Most clones expanded after primary vaccination were re-detected after the booster (96% of CD4 and around nine tenths of CD8), suggesting broad memory maintenance. Because abundant contaminating clonotypes from the bulk population could be contained in FACS-sorted repertoires, computational filtering was required. A small share of clonotypes was detected in both CD4 and CD8 compartments, with the overlap likely arising from convergent recombination. Compared with the primary T-cell response, the secondary T-cell response was faster but weaker, reaching its peak on day 5 rather than on day 15.

Between the V and J ends, shortened by 4 bases and 2 bases respectively, the junction contains 10 bases. According to the germline V gene, CDR1 reads SGHRS and CDR2 reads YFSETQ. Measured from the cysteine to the phenylalanine, the CDR3 is 14 residues long. Just CDR3 DNA is preserved here, 42 bases in frame from base 1. TCR cDNA was made using 5'RACE template switching, a step that added a universal primer site and unique molecular identifiers. Priming for cDNA synthesis came from both the TCR alpha and TCR beta constant segments. Library amplification used two PCR steps, and the second PCR step added sample barcodes and sequencing adapters. Sequencing of libraries was done on Illumina HiSeq 2500 (2x100 bp) or NovaSeq (2x150 bp). Concerning the study's data processing: MIGEC handled demultiplexing of reads and collapsing into UMI consensus sequences, while MiXCR performed V(D)J alignment. Vaccine-responding clonotypes were defined with edgeR using replicate PBMC samples, requiring FDR below 0.01 and a log2 fold change above 5 up to day 15. CD4 or CD8 identity was assigned to each bulk clonotype according to whether the clonotype was present at higher abundance in the sequenced CD4 repertoire or the sequenced CD8 repertoire. In TCRdb, the public reads were trimmed at Q25 with fastp and aligned with MiXCR, with productive beta chains retained. Rows with one shared CDR3 protein collapse into an entry with the most common genes and DNA. TCRdb's processing, not the study's, gives the V and J calls here. The table for this sample lists under 200,000 distinct CDR3 sequences; less than 9% of them were counted only once. Approximately 2.5% of the sample lies in the top ten.

The treatment or condition label here, explained by the study, means: live attenuated yellow fever vaccine strain. PBMCs were isolated from peripheral blood using a standard Ficoll-Paque protocol. CD4 and CD8 T-cell fractions were isolated with Dynabeads CD4 and CD8 positive selection kits. TriZol was used to extract RNA from bulk PBMCs, CD4 and CD8 fractions, and dextramer-positive and dextramer-negative fractions. This clonotype was obtained from a man aged 18 to 35 who received the YFV17D yellow fever vaccine. The sequencing here drew on CD4+ T cells sorted from PBMCs, taken less than 6 days after the first yellow fever vaccination. The chain was built from TRBV5-1 and TRBJ1-5; no confident D gene assignment can be made. The DNA sequence is given as TGCGCCAGCAGCGAGGGTATGGGCAATCAGCCCCAGCATTTT. Translated, this gives CASSEGMGNQPQHF.